This TCR beta chain was identified during a study of T cells in localized non-small cell lung cancer. Data came from immunoSEQ multiplex PCR; TCRdb stores just in-frame clones and leaves some out. This sample has 2,500 or so clones, with about 30% found just once. Germline assignment: CDR1 SGHRS and CDR2 YFSETQ. Trimming shortened V by 4 bases and J by 0 bases, and 11 bases separated the two germline ends. The CDR3 consists of 15 residues. The V gene is TRBV5-1, the J gene TRBJ1-5; unclear D gene. Sequencing used lung tumor tissue, obtained before any cancer treatment. This TCR came from a female donor of 60 years or more with stage II squamous cell lung carcinoma. The CDR3 bases are TGCGCCAGCAGCCTGGAAGGGTATAGCAATCAGCCCCAGCATTTT. The encoded protein is CASSLEGYSNQPQHF.